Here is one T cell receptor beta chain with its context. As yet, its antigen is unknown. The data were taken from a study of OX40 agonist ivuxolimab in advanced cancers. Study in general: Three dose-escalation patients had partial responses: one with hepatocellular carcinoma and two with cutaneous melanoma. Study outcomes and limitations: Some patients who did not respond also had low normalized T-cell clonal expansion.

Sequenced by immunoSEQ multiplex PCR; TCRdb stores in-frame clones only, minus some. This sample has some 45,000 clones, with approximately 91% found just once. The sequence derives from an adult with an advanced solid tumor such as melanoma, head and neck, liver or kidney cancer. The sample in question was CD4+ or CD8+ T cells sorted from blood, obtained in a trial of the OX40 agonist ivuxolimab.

Here the CDR3 reads CASGQGGSTDTQYF. DNA for the CDR3: TGTGCCAGCGGACAGGGGGGGTCCACAGATACGCAGTATTTT. The chain recombines TRBV9 with TRBJ2-3, with 10 positions matching TRBD1. The CDR3 totals 14 residues. Germline values: CDR1 SGDLS, CDR2 YYNGEE. The junction had 4 bases not matched to a gene; V was cut back by 7 bases and J by 2 bases.